These T cell receptor beta chains were read from a single sample in a study of cytomegalovirus exposure and HLA in healthy donors. Measured with immunoSEQ multiplex PCR; TCRdb has only the in-frame clones, and not every one. The sample has 95,000 to 100,000 clones; roughly 80% are singletons. The sample taken for sequencing was PBMCs. These receptors were taken from a man aged 35 to 55 in good health and CMV-seronegative. Both conserved end residues are part of each CDR3. A D gene is named only where the DNA matches it firmly. Part of the rows lack a size; the others show once, few, many or a class for expanded clones.

J gene	V gene	clone size	D gene	CDR3 protein	CDR3 DNA
TRBJ2-5	TRBV9	.	TRBD2	CASSVGTSGPETQYF	TGTGCCAGCAGCGTAGGGACTAGCGGTCCAGAGACCCAGTACTTC
TRBJ2-1	TRBV25-1	.	TRBD2	CASSETSGRENEQFF	TGCGCCAGCAGTGAAACTAGCGGGAGAGAGAATGAGCAGTTCTTC
TRBJ1-5	TRBV7-8	.	TRBD1	CASSRLMARTGAGNQPQHF	TGTGCCAGCAGCCGCCTCATGGCTCGTACAGGGGCCGGCAATCAGCCCCAGCATTTT
TRBJ2-3	TRBV30	.	.	CAWNGVLRRSTQYF	TGTGCCTGGAACGGGGTCCTCAGAAGGAGTACGCAGTATTTT
TRBJ2-7	TRBV11-1	.	.	CASSPGTGAYEQYF	TGTGCCAGCAGCCCGGGTACAGGCGCTTACGAGCAGTACTTC
TRBJ2-1	TRBV5-1	few	.	CASSLAESINEQFF	TGCGCCAGCAGCTTGGCCGAGTCTATCAATGAGCAGTTCTTC
TRBJ2-5	TRBV23-1	.	TRBD2	CASSHLAGGRETQYF	TGCGCCAGCAGTCACTTAGCGGGGGGGCGAGAGACCCAGTACTTC
TRBJ2-3	TRBV29-1	.	.	CSVELVGSTDTQYF	TGCAGCGTTGAACTAGTGGGTTCCACAGATACGCAGTATTTT
TRBJ2-7	TRBV7-6	.	.	CASSLSRPYEQYF	TGTGCCAGCAGCTTATCCAGGCCTTACGAGCAGTACTTC
TRBJ2-7	TRBV9	.	.	CASSVGGDPSYEQYF	TGTGCCAGCAGCGTAGGGGGGGACCCCAGCTACGAGCAGTACTTC
TRBJ2-2	TRBV27	.	.	CASRGFGELFF	TGTGCCAGCAGGGGCTTCGGGGAGCTGTTTTTT
TRBJ2-5	TRBV9	few	TRBD1	CASSPRDRMQETQYF	TGTGCCAGCAGCCCTCGGGACAGGATGCAAGAGACCCAGTACTTC
TRBJ2-2	TRBV6-5	once	.	CASRLGRSTGELFF	TGTGCCAGCCGGTTGGGGCGGTCTACCGGGGAGCTGTTTTTT
TRBJ1-2	TRBV30	.	TRBD1	CAWSPGGAYGYTF	TGTGCCTGGAGTCCAGGGGGCGCCTATGGCTACACCTTC
TRBJ1-2	TRBV30	.	.	CAWTEGGYGYTF	TGTGCCTGGACTGAGGGTGGTTATGGCTACACCTTC
TRBJ2-7	TRBV21-1	.	.	CASSPRRAHGLAGEGEQYF	TGTGCCAGCAGCCCCCGCCGGGCCCATGGGTTAGCGGGAGAGGGCGAGCAGTACTTC
TRBJ2-5	TRBV6-5	.	.	CASSYFRQGQETQYF	TGTGCCAGCAGTTACTTCAGGCAGGGCCAAGAGACCCAGTACTTC
TRBJ2-3	TRBV27	.	TRBD2	CASSRSGRVRDTQYF	TGTGCCAGCAGTCGATCCGGGAGGGTTCGAGATACGCAGTATTTT
TRBJ1-6	TRBV9	.	.	CASSVGIGGGADSPLHF	TGTGCCAGCAGCGTAGGGATAGGGGGGGGCGCGGATTCACCCCTCCACTTT
TRBJ1-6	TRBV5-1	.	TRBD1	CASSSTGDNSPLHF	TGCGCCAGCAGCTCGACAGGGGATAATTCACCCCTCCACTTT
TRBJ2-1	TRBV5-1	.	TRBD1	CASSLEGTVYNEQFF	TGCGCCAGCAGCTTGGAAGGGACAGTCTACAATGAGCAGTTCTTC
TRBJ1-5	TRBV19	.	TRBD1	CASSPVPGQGARGNQPQHF	TGTGCCAGTAGCCCCGTCCCGGGACAGGGGGCCAGGGGCAATCAGCCCCAGCATTTT
TRBJ2-1	TRBV7-8	.	TRBD2	CASSLVAGGGDNEQFF	TGTGCCAGCAGCTTAGTGGCGGGGGGCGGAGACAATGAGCAGTTCTTC
TRBJ1-1	TRBV5-4	.	TRBD1	CASSGGTGGTEAFF	TGTGCCAGCAGCGGGGGGACAGGGGGCACTGAAGCTTTCTTT
TRBJ2-1	TRBV7-3	.	.	CASSLTGGKTYNEQFF	TGTGCCAGCAGCTTAACAGGCGGGAAGACCTACAATGAGCAGTTCTTC
TRBJ1-6	TRBV5-6	few	TRBD1	CASSDSWTGRNSPLHF	TGTGCCAGCAGCGACTCGTGGACAGGGAGAAATTCACCCCTCCACTTT